The next 21 T cell receptor beta chains were all read from a single sample in a study of T cells after yellow fever vaccination. TCRdb re-called the 5' RACE reads with MiXCR, one entry per CDR3 protein. The sample contains about 360,000 distinct CDR3 sequences, around 6.4% of which appear only once. The sequences come from PBMCs, collected 5 days after the yellow fever booster vaccination. The receptor source for this set is a man aged 25-40 years who received the YFV17D yellow fever vaccine.

In this sample, this clonotype turned up many times. The chain joins TRBV5-1 to TRBJ2-5; TRBD2 matches at 7 bases. The V gene's germline CDR1 is SGHRS and CDR2 YFSETQ. J was trimmed by 1 base and V by 2 bases; bases with no gene match: 8. The length of the CDR3 is 16 residues. CDR3 amino acids: CASSFVGAGSQETQYF. The CDR3 nucleotides read TGCGCCAGCAGCTTCGTAGGAGCGGGAAGCCAAGAGACCCAGTACTTC.

The chain couples TRBV9 to TRBJ2-1, with 7 bases that match TRBD1. Trimming cost V 2 bases and J 10 bases; bases outside gene matches: 12. CDR1 and CDR2 (germline): SGDLS, YYNGEE. The CDR3 sequence is 15 residues long. Here the CDR3 reads CASSVRTIPDREQFF. In DNA, the CDR3 is TGTGCCAGCAGCGTGAGAACCATTCCGGACAGGGAGCAGTTCTTC.

This chain uses TRBV10-3 with TRBJ2-3; TRBD2 agrees at 8 bases. The CDR3 is 15 residues long. Per the germline V gene, CDR1 is ENHRY and CDR2 is SYGVKD. V lost 5 bases to trimming and J lost 1 base; unmatched junction nucleotides: 5. CDR3 sequence: CAISPGRVGTDTQYF. The CDR3 DNA reads TGTGCCATCAGTCCCGGGAGGGTGGGCACAGATACGCAGTATTTT.

This clonotype came up many times. The chain carries TRBV20-1 and TRBJ2-3; 8 positions agree with TRBD2. The CDR3 is made up of 14 amino acids. The germline V gene has CDR1 DFQATT and CDR2 SNEGSKA (reference sequence). Losses at the gene ends were 4 bases for V and 1 base for J; bases not matched to a gene: 4. In DNA, the CDR3 is TGCAGTGCTAAGGCTAGCGGGCGCACAGATACGCAGTATTTT. It is translated as CSAKASGRTDTQYF.

The chain employs TRBV6-1 and TRBJ2-1; weak D call: TRBD2 (5 bases). Looked up from germline, CDR1 is MNHNS and CDR2 is SASEGT. Trimming removed 6 bases from V and 2 bases from J, with 11 bases in between. The CDR3 has 14 amino acids. CDR3 in amino acids: CASSPGVPYNEQFF. CDR3 coding DNA: TGTGCCAGCAGCCCCGGGGTCCCCTACAATGAGCAGTTCTTC.

This clonotype occurred a few times. The chain recombines TRBV18 with TRBJ2-2; TRBD2 matches 7 bases. Germline CDR1 is KGHSH and CDR2 is LQKENI. The CDR3 consists of 18 residues. J gave up 6 bases and V 2 bases, and 15 bases lay outside the gene matches. CDR3: CASSPSIVGGSFAGELFF. The DNA for the CDR3 is TGTGCCAGCTCACCATCAATCGTTGGCGGGAGCTTTGCCGGGGAGCTGTTTTTT.

The chain carries TRBV10-1 and TRBJ2-3; 10 positions match TRBD2. The CDR3 is 16 residues long. Germline V CDR1 and CDR2: WNHNN, SYGVQD (reference sequence). V shed 4 bases, J shed 5 bases, and the junction held 9 bases outside the gene matches. CDR3 bases: TGCGCCAGCAGTGTTCCTAGCGGGAGTACCAGAGATACGCAGTATTTT. Translation: CASSVPSGSTRDTQYF.

The V and J genes are TRBV6-2 or TRBV6-3 and TRBJ2-7; D remains unclear. The CDR3 extends over 12 amino acids. Germline CDR1 reads MNHEY; CDR2 reads SVGEGT. V lost 4 bases and J lost 3, with 7 bases in between. In DNA form, the CDR3 reads TGTGCCAGCAGTTCAACCCTCTACGAGCAGTACTTC. Amino acids: CASSSTLYEQYF.

The chain joins TRBV6-5 to TRBJ2-3, with D maybe TRBD2 (5 bases). Trimming took 0 bases from V and 5 from J, leaving 9 bases between them. Germline CDR1 MNHEY, CDR2 SVGAGI. The CDR3 spans 14 residues. CDR3 loop: CASSYSTILDTQYF. The CDR3, as DNA: TGTGCCAGCAGTTACTCGACTATTCTAGATACGCAGTATTTT.

The chain couples TRBV7-2 to TRBJ2-5; maybe TRBD1 (6 bases). This CDR3 region has 13 residues. V was shortened by 5 bases and J by 5 bases, with 12 bases between the two germline ends. Per the germline V gene, CDR1 is SGHTA and CDR2 is FQGNSA. CDR3: CASSGTGSETQYF. CDR3 DNA: TGTGCCAGCAGCGGAACAGGGAGTGAGACCCAGTACTTC.

This clonotype turned up a few times. V is TRBV4-3 and J is TRBJ1-1; TRBD1 is a possible D gene (5 bases). The germline CDR1 and CDR2 sequences are LGHNA and YSLEER. V was cut by 3 bases and J by 5 bases, with 19 bases left in between. CDR3 length: 16 residues. The CDR3 region has the DNA TGCGCCAGCAGCCACCCAACCCGGGGGTACGTAACTGAAGCTTTCTTT. Its translation is CASSHPTRGYVTEAFF.

This clonotype was recorded a few times. The J gene is TRBJ1-5, the V gene TRBV7-2; D unclear. The V and J ends lost 0 bases and 7 bases respectively, with 7 bases between them. The germline CDR1 and CDR2 sequences are SGHTA and FQGNSA. The CDR3 is 13 residues long. The CDR3 bases are TGTGCCAGCAGCTTAGCTATCGGCCAGCCCCAGCATTTT. It codes for CASSLAIGQPQHF.

The chain employs TRBV5-1 and TRBJ2-7; TRBD2 aligns across 8 bases. The trim removed 4 bases at V and 0 bases at J, leaving 6 bases unmatched. Germline assignment: CDR1 SGHRS and CDR2 YFSETQ. The CDR3 sequence is 15 residues long. The CDR3 DNA follows: TGCGCCAGCAGCCCCAGGAGCGGGAGCTCCTACGAGCAGTACTTC. It specifies CASSPRSGSSYEQYF.

The table lists this clonotype with a count of one. This clone may be a read error of a much larger clone one base away. This sequence joins TRBV19 and TRBJ2-3, with no clear D. The CDR3 runs to 12 residues. The germline V and J ends were trimmed by 8 bases and 3 bases, with 9 bases remaining between them. CDR1 is LNHDA, CDR2 SQIVND, per germline (reference sequence). CDR3 amino acids: CASWKKTDTQYF. The CDR3 DNA reads as TGTGCCAGTTGGAAGAAAACAGATACGCAGTATTTT.

The table lists this clonotype with many counts. V is TRBV24-1 and J is TRBJ2-2, with 8 positions matching TRBD1. This CDR3 is built from 17 residues. With V trimmed by 0 bases and J by 4 bases, 6 bases remained unmatched. From germline, CDR1 is KGHDR and CDR2 SFDVKD. DNA of the CDR3: TGTGCCACCAGTGATTTGAAAGGACAGGGTGGCACCGGGGAGCTGTTTTTT. Translated, it gives CATSDLKGQGGTGELFF.

This clonotype was counted many times. The V and J genes are TRBV5-1 and TRBJ2-1; TRBD2 matches at 8 bases. CDR1 is SGHRS and CDR2 is YFSETQ in the germline V gene. The CDR3 extends over 15 amino acids. Trimming at V came to 0 bases and at J to 4 bases, leaving 3 bases not matched to a gene. CDR3: CASSLEPGGYNEQFF. The CDR3 DNA reads TGCGCCAGCAGCTTGGAGCCGGGAGGGTACAATGAGCAGTTCTTC.

This clonotype was counted ten times or more. The gene calls are TRBV7-8 and TRBJ1-1, with 7 bases matching TRBD1. The CDR3 has 16 amino acids. Germline CDR1 reads SGHVS; CDR2 reads FQNEAQ. Losses at the gene ends were 1 base for V and 5 bases for J; bases not matched to a gene: 10. The CDR3 nucleotides read TGTGCCAGCAGCTTAGGTATGACAGGGTACGGGACTGAAGCTTTCTTT. It specifies CASSLGMTGYGTEAFF.

This clonotype was detected ten times or more. V is TRBV7-6 and J is TRBJ1-5; D is undetermined. The CDR3 sequence is 14 residues long. With 1 base removed from V and 0 bases from J, the gap between germline ends came to 4 bases. Germline V gene lookup returns CDR1 SGHVS and CDR2 FNYEAQ. CDR3 sequence reads: CASSLGYSNQPQHF. CDR3 nucleotides: TGTGCCAGCAGCTTAGGGTATAGCAATCAGCCCCAGCATTTT.

This clonotype was detected ten times or more. This CDR3 is CASSSLERGTQYF. The CDR3 region has the DNA TGTGCCAGCAGCTCTCTAGAGAGGGGGACGCAGTATTTT. The V gene is TRBV7-3, the J gene TRBJ2-3; perhaps TRBD1 as D (6 bases). Trimming cost V 4 bases and J 9 bases, with 14 bases left between them. Germline V gives CDR1 SGHTA, CDR2 FQGTGA. This CDR3 comprises 13 residues.

This clonotype was detected a few times. The chain recombines TRBV7-2 with TRBJ2-7; a weak D match, TRBD1 (5 bases). Germline V gene data show CDR1 as SGHTA and CDR2 as FQGNSA. V lost 3 bases to trimming and J lost 2 bases, with 11 bases between them. The CDR3 totals 14 residues. CDR3 sequence: CASSLGWGAYEQYF. CDR3 DNA: TGTGCCAGCAGCTTGGGGTGGGGCGCCTACGAGCAGTACTTC.

This clonotype has only a few counts. The chain couples TRBV15 to TRBJ2-7, with D unresolved. Germline CDR1 and CDR2: LNHNV and YYDKDF (reference sequence). CDR3 length: 13 amino acids. V lost 0 bases, J lost 7 bases, and 10 bases lay in between. Here the CDR3 DNA reads TGTGCCACCAGCAGAGATTTGCCGCGTGAGCAGTACTTC. Translated: CATSRDLPREQYF.